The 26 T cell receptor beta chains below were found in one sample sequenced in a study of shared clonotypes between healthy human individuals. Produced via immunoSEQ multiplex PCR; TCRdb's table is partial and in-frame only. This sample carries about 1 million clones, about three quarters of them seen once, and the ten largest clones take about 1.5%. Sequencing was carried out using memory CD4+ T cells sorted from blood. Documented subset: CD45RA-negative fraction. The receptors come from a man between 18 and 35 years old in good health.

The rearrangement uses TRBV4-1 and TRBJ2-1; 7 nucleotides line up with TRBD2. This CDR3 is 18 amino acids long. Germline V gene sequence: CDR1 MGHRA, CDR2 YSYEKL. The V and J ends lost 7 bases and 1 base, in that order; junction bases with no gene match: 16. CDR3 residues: CASTTRAGSGLSYNEQFF. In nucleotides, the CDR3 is TGCGCCAGCACTACCCGAGCGGGGTCTGGCTTGTCCTACAATGAGCAGTTCTTC.

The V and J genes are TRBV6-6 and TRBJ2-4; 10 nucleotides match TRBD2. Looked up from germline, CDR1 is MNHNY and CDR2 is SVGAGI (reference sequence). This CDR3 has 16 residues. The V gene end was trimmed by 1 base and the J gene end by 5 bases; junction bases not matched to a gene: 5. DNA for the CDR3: TGTGCCAGCAGTTACTTGGCTAGCGGGAGCGAAAACATTCAGTACTTC. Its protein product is CASSYLASGSENIQYF.

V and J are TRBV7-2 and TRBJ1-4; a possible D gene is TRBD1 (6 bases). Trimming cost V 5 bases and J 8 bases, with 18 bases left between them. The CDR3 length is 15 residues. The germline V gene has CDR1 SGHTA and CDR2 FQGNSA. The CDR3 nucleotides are TGTGCCAGCAGCGCCACAGGGTTCCTTGGGGAAAAACTGTTTTTT. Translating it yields CASSATGFLGEKLFF.

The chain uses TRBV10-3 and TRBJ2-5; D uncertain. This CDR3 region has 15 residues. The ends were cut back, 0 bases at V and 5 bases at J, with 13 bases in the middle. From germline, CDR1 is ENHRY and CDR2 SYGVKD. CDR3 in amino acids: CAISESLSKTETQYF. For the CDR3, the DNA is TGTGCCATCAGTGAGTCGTTATCCAAAACGGAGACCCAGTACTTC.

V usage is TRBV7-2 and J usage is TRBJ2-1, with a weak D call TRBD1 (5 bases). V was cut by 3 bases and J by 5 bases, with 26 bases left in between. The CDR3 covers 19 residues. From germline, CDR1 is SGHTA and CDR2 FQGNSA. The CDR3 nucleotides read TGTGCCAGCAGCTTCCAAGAAAGCCGCCCATCGACAGTGGACAATGAGCAGTTCTTC. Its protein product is CASSFQESRPSTVDNEQFF.

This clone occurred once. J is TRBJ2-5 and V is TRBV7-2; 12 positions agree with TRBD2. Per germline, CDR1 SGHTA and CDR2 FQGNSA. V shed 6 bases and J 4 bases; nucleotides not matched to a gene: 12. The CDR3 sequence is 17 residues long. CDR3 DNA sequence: TGTGCCAGCAGACAGACTAGCGGGAGACTACGAGTAGAGACCCAGTACTTC. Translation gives CASRQTSGRLRVETQYF.

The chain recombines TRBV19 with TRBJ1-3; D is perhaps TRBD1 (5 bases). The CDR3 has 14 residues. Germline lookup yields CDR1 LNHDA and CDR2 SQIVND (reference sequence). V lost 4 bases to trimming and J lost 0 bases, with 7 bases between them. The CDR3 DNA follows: TGTGCCAGTAGTACTGACAGCTCTGGAAACACCATATATTTT. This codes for CASSTDSSGNTIYF.

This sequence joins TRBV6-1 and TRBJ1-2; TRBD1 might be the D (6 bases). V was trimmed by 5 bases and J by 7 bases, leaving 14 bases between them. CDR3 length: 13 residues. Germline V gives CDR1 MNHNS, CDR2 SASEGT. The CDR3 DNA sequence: TGTGCCAGCAGTCAACAGGGATTGATTGGCTACACCTTC. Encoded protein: CASSQQGLIGYTF.

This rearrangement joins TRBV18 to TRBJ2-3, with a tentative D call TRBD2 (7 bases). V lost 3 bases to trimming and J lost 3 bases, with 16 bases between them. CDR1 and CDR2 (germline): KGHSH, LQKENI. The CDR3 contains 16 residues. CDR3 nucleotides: TGTGCCAGCTCACCGGGGGGGCAGGGCTGGACAGATACGCAGTATTTT. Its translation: CASSPGGQGWTDTQYF.

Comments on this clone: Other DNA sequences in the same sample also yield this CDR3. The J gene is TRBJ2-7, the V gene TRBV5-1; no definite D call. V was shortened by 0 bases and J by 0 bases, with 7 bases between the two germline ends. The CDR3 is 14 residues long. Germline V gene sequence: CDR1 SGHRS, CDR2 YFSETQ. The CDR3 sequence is CASSLGGGSYEQYF. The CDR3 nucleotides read TGCGCCAGCAGCTTGGGTGGCGGCTCCTACGAGCAGTACTTC. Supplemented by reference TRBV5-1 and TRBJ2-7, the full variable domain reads KAGVTQTPRYLIKTRGQQVTLSCSPISGHRSVSWYQQTPGQGLQFLFEYFSETQRNKGNFPGRFSGRQFSNSRSEMNVSTLELGDSALYLCASSLGGGSYEQYFGPGTRLTVT.

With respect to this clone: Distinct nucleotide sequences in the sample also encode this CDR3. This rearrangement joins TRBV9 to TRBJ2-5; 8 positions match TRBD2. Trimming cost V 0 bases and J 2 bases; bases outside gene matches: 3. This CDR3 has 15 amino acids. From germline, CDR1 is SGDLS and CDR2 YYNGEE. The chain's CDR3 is CASSVGRGAQETQYF. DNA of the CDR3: TGTGCCAGCAGCGTAGGGCGGGGGGCTCAAGAGACCCAGTACTTC.

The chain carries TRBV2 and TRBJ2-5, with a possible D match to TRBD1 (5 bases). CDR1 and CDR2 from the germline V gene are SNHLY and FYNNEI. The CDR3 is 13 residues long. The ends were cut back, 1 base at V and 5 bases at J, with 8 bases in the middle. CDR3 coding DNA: TGTGCCAGCAGTGAAGAGACAGTGGAGACCCAGTACTTC. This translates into CASSEETVETQYF.

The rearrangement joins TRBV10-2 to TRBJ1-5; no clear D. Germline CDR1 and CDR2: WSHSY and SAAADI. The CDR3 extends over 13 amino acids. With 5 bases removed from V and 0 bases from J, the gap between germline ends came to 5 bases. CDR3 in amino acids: CASSQNSNQPQHF. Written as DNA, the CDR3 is TGCGCCAGCAGTCAGAATAGCAATCAGCCCCAGCATTTT.

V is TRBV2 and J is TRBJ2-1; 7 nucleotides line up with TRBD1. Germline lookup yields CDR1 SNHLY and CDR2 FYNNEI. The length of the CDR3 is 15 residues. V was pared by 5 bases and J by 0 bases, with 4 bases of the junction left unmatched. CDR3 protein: CASSQDRSSYNEQFF. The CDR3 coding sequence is TGTGCCAGCAGTCAGGACAGGAGCTCCTACAATGAGCAGTTCTTC.

CDR3 sequence reads: CAISESALESYEQYF. The CDR3 DNA sequence: TGTGCCATCAGTGAGTCGGCCCTTGAAAGTTACGAGCAGTACTTC. The chain is built from TRBV10-3 and TRBJ2-7, with D unclear. V was cut by 0 bases and J by 4 bases, with 13 bases left in between. Germline V gene sequence: CDR1 ENHRY, CDR2 SYGVKD. The CDR3 loop spans 15 amino acids.

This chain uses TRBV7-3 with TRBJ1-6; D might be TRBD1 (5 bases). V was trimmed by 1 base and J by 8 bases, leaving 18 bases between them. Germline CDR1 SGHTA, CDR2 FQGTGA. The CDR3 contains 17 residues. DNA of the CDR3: TGTGCCAGCAGCTTAATTTACAGGAAGAACGTAGATTCACCCCTCCACTTT. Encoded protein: CASSLIYRKNVDSPLHF.

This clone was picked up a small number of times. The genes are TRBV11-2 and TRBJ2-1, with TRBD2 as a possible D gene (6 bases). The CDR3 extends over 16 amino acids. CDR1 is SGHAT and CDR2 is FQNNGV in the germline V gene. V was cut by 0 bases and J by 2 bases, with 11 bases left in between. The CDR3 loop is CASSLEGGKAYNEQFF. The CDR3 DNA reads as TGTGCCAGCAGCTTAGAAGGCGGGAAGGCCTACAATGAGCAGTTCTTC.

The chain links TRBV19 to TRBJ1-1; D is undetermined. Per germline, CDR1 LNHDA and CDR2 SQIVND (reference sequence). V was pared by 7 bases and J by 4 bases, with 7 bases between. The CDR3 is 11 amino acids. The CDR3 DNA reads TGTGCCAGTAATTGGTTCACTGAAGCTTTCTTT. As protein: CASNWFTEAFF.

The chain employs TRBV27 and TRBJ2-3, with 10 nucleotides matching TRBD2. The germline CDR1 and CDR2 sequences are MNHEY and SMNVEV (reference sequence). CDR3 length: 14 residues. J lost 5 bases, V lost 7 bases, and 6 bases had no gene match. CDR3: CASTRLAGGDTQYF. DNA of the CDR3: TGTGCCAGCACCCGACTAGCGGGTGGAGATACGCAGTATTTT.

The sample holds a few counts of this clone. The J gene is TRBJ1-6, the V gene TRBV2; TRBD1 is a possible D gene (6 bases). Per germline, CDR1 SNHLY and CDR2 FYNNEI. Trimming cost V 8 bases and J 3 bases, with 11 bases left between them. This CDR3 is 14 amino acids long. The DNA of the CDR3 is TGTGCCAGCGTATCGGACAGCTATAATTCACCCCTCCACTTT. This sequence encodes CASVSDSYNSPLHF. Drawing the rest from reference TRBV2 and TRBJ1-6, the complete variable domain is EPEVTQTPSHQVTQMGQEVILRCVPISNHLYFYWYRQILGQKVEFLVSFYNNEISEKSEIFDDQFSVERPDGSNFTLKIRSTKLEDSAMYFCASVSDSYNSPLHFGNGTRLTVT.

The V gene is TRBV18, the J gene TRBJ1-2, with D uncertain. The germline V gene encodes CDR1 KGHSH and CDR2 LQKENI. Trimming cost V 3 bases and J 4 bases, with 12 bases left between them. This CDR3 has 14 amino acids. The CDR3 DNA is TGTGCCAGCTCACCGGGAAGAGAGGGCTATGGCTACACCTTC. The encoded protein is CASSPGREGYGYTF.

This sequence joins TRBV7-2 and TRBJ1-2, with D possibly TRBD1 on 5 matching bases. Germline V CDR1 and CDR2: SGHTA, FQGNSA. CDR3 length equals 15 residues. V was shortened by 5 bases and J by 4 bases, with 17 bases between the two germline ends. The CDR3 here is CASSAQRGTGYGYTF. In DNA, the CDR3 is TGTGCCAGCAGCGCCCAGCGGGGCACTGGCTATGGCTACACCTTC.

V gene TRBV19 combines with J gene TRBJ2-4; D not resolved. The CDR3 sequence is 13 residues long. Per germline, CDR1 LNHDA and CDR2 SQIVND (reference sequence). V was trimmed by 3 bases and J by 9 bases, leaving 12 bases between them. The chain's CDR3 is CASSINSNPIQYF. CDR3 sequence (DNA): TGTGCCAGTAGTATTAATTCAAACCCCATTCAGTACTTC.

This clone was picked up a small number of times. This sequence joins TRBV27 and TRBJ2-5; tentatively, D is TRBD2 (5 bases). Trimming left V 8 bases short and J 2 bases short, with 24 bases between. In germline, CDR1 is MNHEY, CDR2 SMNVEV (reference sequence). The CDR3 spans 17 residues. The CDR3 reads CASGRSGVGLGQETQYF. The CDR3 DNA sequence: TGTGCCAGCGGCAGGAGCGGTGTCGGTTTGGGGCAAGAGACCCAGTACTTC.

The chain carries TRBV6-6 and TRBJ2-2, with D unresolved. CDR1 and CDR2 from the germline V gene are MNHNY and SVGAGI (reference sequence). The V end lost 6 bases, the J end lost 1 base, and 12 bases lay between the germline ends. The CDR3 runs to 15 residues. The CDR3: CASSPKDWNTGELFF. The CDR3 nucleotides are TGTGCCAGCAGCCCGAAAGACTGGAACACCGGGGAGCTGTTTTTT.

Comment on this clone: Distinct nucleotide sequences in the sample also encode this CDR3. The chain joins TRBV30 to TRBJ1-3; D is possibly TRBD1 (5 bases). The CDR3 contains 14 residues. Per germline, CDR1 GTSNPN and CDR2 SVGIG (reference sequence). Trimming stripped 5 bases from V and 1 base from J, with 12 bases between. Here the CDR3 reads CAWSTGGSGNTIYF. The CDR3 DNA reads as TGTGCCTGGTCTACCGGGGGATCTGGAAACACCATATATTTT.